This T cell receptor (beta chain) is from a study of blood T cell repertoires in COVID-19. Background on the study: The analysed material was cDNA or gDNA that came from T cells, B-cell-depleted T cells, or PBMCs.

Germline V lookup: CDR1 MGHRA, CDR2 YSYEKL. CDR3 length: 15 amino acids. With 2 bases removed from V and 4 bases from J, the gap between germline ends came to 12 bases. The authors' processing: Scientists estimated how many nucleated cells there were by amplifying reference gene primers. Profiling relied on immunoSEQ multiplex PCR, and the TCRdb table lists in-frame clones only, not all of them. Clone size and the V and J calls come from that table; the DNA yielded D and trimming. Of 53,000 or so clones listed, roughly 83% were seen once; the top ten hold approximately 15%. This clone was observed a single time.

This TCR came from a man between 65 and 85 years old with active COVID-19. V and J are TRBV4-1 and TRBJ1-5, with TRBD1 as a possible D gene (6 bases). Sequenced: peripheral blood. CDR3 nucleotides: TGCGCCAGCAGCCAACGTCAGGGGTGGAATCAGCCCCAGCATTTT. Its protein is CASSQRQGWNQPQHF.